Below, 12 T cell receptor beta chains from the same sample are listed, as sequenced in a study of T cells in Graves' hyperthyroidism and ophthalmopathy. RNA transcripts provided the source from which TCR beta CDR3 regions were amplified. The HTBI primer set served for first-round RT-PCR of the TCR CDR3. TCRdb used MiXCR to reprocess the multiplex PCR reads, holding one entry per CDR3 protein. The sample lists about 590,000 distinct CDR3 sequences, 15% to 19% occurring once. Sequencing was carried out using blood. The receptors derive from a woman in her twenties or thirties with Graves' hyperthyroidism.

This clonotype was observed a few times. The V gene is TRBV18, the J gene TRBJ2-2, with 8 bases aligning to TRBD1. Germline V CDR1 and CDR2: KGHSH, LQKENI. The V segment lost 2 bases and the J segment 2 bases; nucleotides outside the gene matches: 4. This CDR3 is built from 16 residues. Here the CDR3 reads CASSPADRANTGELFF. The CDR3 nucleotides read TGTGCCAGCTCACCAGCGGACAGGGCCAACACCGGGGAGCTGTTTTTT.

Note on this clonotype: This may come from a read error, since a much larger clone is one base off. This CDR3 is missing its conserved last phenylalanine or tryptophan, likely due to a read error. This chain links TRBV29-1 with TRBJ2-4; D is perhaps TRBD1 (7 bases). This CDR3 contains 14 residues. Germline V gene data show CDR1 as SQVTM and CDR2 as ANQGSEA. Trimming took off 4 bases at V and 8 bases at J, with 18 bases between the two ends. The DNA for the CDR3 is TGCAGCGTTGGATCCTCAGGGGGGTCGGACATTCAGTACTCC. It yields the protein CSVGSSGGSDIQYS.

There are many counts of this clonotype. The chain joins TRBV30 to TRBJ2-7; 7 bases are a match to TRBD1. This CDR3 spans 13 amino acids. The V and J ends lost 3 bases and 0 bases, in that order; junction bases with no gene match: 2. Germline V lookup: CDR1 GTSNPN, CDR2 SVGIG (reference sequence). DNA for the CDR3: TGTGCCTGGAGGAGGACAGGCTCCTACGAGCAGTACTTC. Its translation is CAWRRTGSYEQYF. The full variable domain, its missing parts supplied by reference TRBV30 and TRBJ2-7, is SQTIHQWPATLVQPVGSPLSLECTVEGTSNPNLYWYRQAAGRGLQLLFYSVGIGQISSEVPQNLSASRPQDRQFILSSKKLLLSDSGFYLCAWRRTGSYEQYFGPGTRLTVT.

CDR3 loop: CSARERTTPGNTIYF. In DNA, the CDR3 is TGCAGTGCTAGAGAAAGGACCACCCCTGGAAACACCATATATTTT. This chain joins TRBV20-1 and TRBJ1-3; D not resolved. The V gene's germline CDR1 is DFQATT and CDR2 SNEGSKA (reference sequence). Between the trimmed V and J ends, which lost 0 bases and 2 bases, there was a span of 11 bases. CDR3 size: 15 residues.

At least ten counts were recorded for this clonotype. DNA of the CDR3: TGCAGTGCATCAGGGGGCGACTATGGCTACACCTTC. The encoded protein is CSASGGDYGYTF. The chain combines TRBV20-1 with TRBJ1-2; 8 nucleotides match TRBD1. With V trimmed by 6 bases and J by 3 bases, 3 bases remained unmatched. The CDR3 spans 12 residues. Germline values: CDR1 DFQATT, CDR2 SNEGSKA (reference sequence).

This clonotype was detected many times. V is TRBV7-2 and J is TRBJ2-5; 10 nucleotides match TRBD2. V lost 3 bases to trimming and J lost 5 bases; unmatched junction nucleotides: 6. The CDR3 loop spans 15 amino acids. CDR1 SGHTA and CDR2 FQGNSA come from the germline V gene. CDR3 region: CASSFSGRASETQYF. Written as DNA, the CDR3 is TGTGCCAGCAGCTTCAGCGGGAGGGCCTCGGAGACCCAGTACTTC.

This clonotype was found many times. The V call is TRBV7-9, the J call TRBJ2-7; 7 bases fit TRBD2. Germline V gene sequence: CDR1 SEHNR, CDR2 FQNEAQ (reference sequence). CDR3 length equals 15 residues. V lost 0 bases and J lost 4; bases outside the gene matches: 6. DNA of the CDR3: TGTGCCAGCAGCTTAGCCGGGACTACTCTTTACGAGCAGTACTTC. Amino acid sequence: CASSLAGTTLYEQYF.

In its sample, this clonotype was seen a few times. The gene calls are TRBV29-1 and TRBJ2-1, with TRBD2 identical over 8 bases. Trimming cost V 3 bases and J 5 bases; bases outside gene matches: 6. The CDR3 is 14 amino acids. Germline V gene sequence: CDR1 SQVTM, CDR2 ANQGSEA. The CDR3, as DNA: TGCAGCGTTGAGATCCGGGAGGGGAACAATGAGCAGTTCTTC. It is translated as CSVEIREGNNEQFF.

Ten or more counts support this clonotype. The rearrangement uses TRBV2 and TRBJ2-1; 11 bases map to TRBD2. The CDR3 runs 15 residues. Trimming at V came to 8 bases and at J to 4 bases, leaving 7 bases not matched to a gene. Per the germline V gene, CDR1 is SNHLY and CDR2 is FYNNEI. The CDR3 sequence: CASGPRLAGYNEQFF. CDR3 bases: TGTGCCAGCGGGCCCCGACTAGCGGGATACAATGAGCAGTTCTTC.

The chain carries TRBV9 and TRBJ2-6; D gene ambiguous. The CDR3 runs 15 residues. V lost 4 bases and J 4 bases, leaving 12 bases between the germline ends. Germline V lookup: CDR1 SGDLS, CDR2 YYNGEE. The CDR3 loop is CASSSVARGANVLTF. DNA of the CDR3: TGTGCCAGCAGCAGCGTGGCGCGGGGGGCCAACGTCCTGACTTTC.

This clonotype came up many times. The V gene is TRBV5-1, the J gene TRBJ2-3; D possibly corresponds to TRBD1 (5 bases). CDR3 length equals 15 residues. V was cut by 0 bases and J by 3 bases, with 11 bases left in between. The germline gives CDR1 SGHRS, CDR2 YFSETQ. In DNA form, the CDR3 reads TGCGCCAGCAGCTTGGGATCCCGACAGACAGATACGCAGTATTTT. Its translation is CASSLGSRQTDTQYF.

The table lists this clonotype with a few counts. The J gene is TRBJ1-4, the V gene TRBV30; no clear D. Between the trimmed V and J ends, which lost 4 bases and 5 bases, there was a span of 14 bases. CDR1 and CDR2 (germline): GTSNPN, SVGIG (reference sequence). This CDR3 is built from 14 residues. In nucleotides, the CDR3 is TGTGCCTGGAACCCGGCGGCCGTCAATGAAAAACTGTTTTTT. Translated: CAWNPAAVNEKLFF.